These T cell receptor beta chains were read from a single sample in a study of T cell responses to AZD1222 COVID-19 vaccine. TCRdb's table, derived via immunoSEQ multiplex PCR, lists solely in-frame clones and lacks some. The sample holds about 130,000 clones, 88% seen once. This specimen consisted of peripheral blood, obtained on day 0 of AZD1222 vaccination. The source of these receptors is an adult in good health. Both conserved end residues are part of each CDR3. A D gene is named only where the DNA matches it firmly. Size tells how often a clone was seen (once, few, many) or the class of an expanded clone, and some rows leave it out.

v_gene: TRBV7-6; j_gene: TRBJ2-1; d_gene: TRBD1; abundance: .; CDR3nt: TGTGCCAGCAGCTTAGCGGTAGGGGACAGGGGTTACAATGAGCAGTTCTTC; CDR3aa: CASSLAVGDRGYNEQFF
v_gene: TRBV10-2; j_gene: TRBJ1-4; d_gene: TRBD1; abundance: .; CDR3nt: TGCGCCAGCAGACAGGGGTCTGAAAAACTGTTTTTT; CDR3aa: CASRQGSEKLFF
v_gene: TRBV6-2/TRBV6-3; j_gene: TRBJ2-7; d_gene: TRBD1; abundance: .; CDR3nt: TGTGCCAGCAGTGGGGGACAGGTTCGTTCCTACGAGCAGTACTTC; CDR3aa: CASSGGQVRSYEQYF
v_gene: TRBV10-3; j_gene: TRBJ1-6; d_gene: .; abundance: .; CDR3nt: TGTGCCATCAGTGAAGGGGTTTCACCCCTCCACTTT; CDR3aa: CAISEGVSPLHF
v_gene: TRBV4-1; j_gene: TRBJ2-7; d_gene: .; abundance: .; CDR3nt: TGCGCCAGCAGCCGGGACGGATTCTACGAGCAGTACTTC; CDR3aa: CASSRDGFYEQYF
v_gene: TRBV28; j_gene: TRBJ1-2; d_gene: .; abundance: .; CDR3nt: TGTGCCAGCACCCGAGTAGGGTATGACTATGGCTACACCTTC; CDR3aa: CASTRVGYDYGYTF
v_gene: TRBV10-2; j_gene: TRBJ2-7; d_gene: TRBD2; abundance: few; CDR3nt: TGCGCCAGCAGTGAGAGGGCGGGTAGCGGGAATATCTACGAGCAGTACTTC; CDR3aa: CASSERAGSGNIYEQYF
v_gene: TRBV12-3/TRBV12-4; j_gene: TRBJ1-2; d_gene: TRBD1; abundance: .; CDR3nt: TGTGCCAGCAGTTATAGGACAGGCTATGGCTACACCTTC; CDR3aa: CASSYRTGYGYTF
v_gene: TRBV6-5; j_gene: TRBJ1-2; d_gene: .; abundance: .; CDR3nt: TGTGCCAGCAGTCTTGTAAACTATGGCTACACCTTC; CDR3aa: CASSLVNYGYTF
v_gene: TRBV4-1; j_gene: TRBJ2-1; d_gene: TRBD2; abundance: once; CDR3nt: TGCGCCAGCAGCCAGGGGACTAGCGGTACCTACAATGAGCAGTTCTTC; CDR3aa: CASSQGTSGTYNEQFF
v_gene: TRBV2; j_gene: TRBJ2-2; d_gene: .; abundance: once; CDR3nt: TGTGCCAGCAGTGTCCTACTCACCGGGGAGCTGTTTTTT; CDR3aa: CASSVLLTGELFF
v_gene: TRBV29-1; j_gene: TRBJ1-1; d_gene: .; abundance: .; CDR3nt: TGCAGCGGGGTGGGAGGGGGCACTGAAGCTTTCTTT; CDR3aa: CSGVGGGTEAFF
v_gene: TRBV11-2; j_gene: TRBJ1-4; d_gene: .; abundance: .; CDR3nt: TGTGCCAGCAGCTTAGACAGATATGAAAAACTGTTTTTT; CDR3aa: CASSLDRYEKLFF
v_gene: TRBV18; j_gene: TRBJ1-1; d_gene: .; abundance: .; CDR3nt: TGTGCCAGCTCATATGGTATGGAGATGAACACTGAAGCTTTCTTT; CDR3aa: CASSYGMEMNTEAFF
v_gene: TRBV11-2; j_gene: TRBJ2-7; d_gene: .; abundance: .; CDR3nt: TGTGCCAGCGGCCGGGGCTCCTACGAGCAGTACTTC; CDR3aa: CASGRGSYEQYF
v_gene: TRBV29-1; j_gene: TRBJ1-3; d_gene: .; abundance: .; CDR3nt: TGCAGCGTTGCGGGACAAGGAAACACCATATATTTT; CDR3aa: CSVAGQGNTIYF
v_gene: TRBV3-1/TRBV3-2; j_gene: TRBJ1-1; d_gene: .; abundance: .; CDR3nt: TGTGCCAGCAGCTCAAAGGACAGAAACACTGAAGCTTTCTTT; CDR3aa: CASSSKDRNTEAFF
v_gene: TRBV24-1; j_gene: TRBJ2-3; d_gene: .; abundance: .; CDR3nt: TGTGCCACCAGTGATCGAGGGACGACCCCTAGCACAGATACGCAGTATTTT; CDR3aa: CATSDRGTTPSTDTQYF
v_gene: TRBV19; j_gene: TRBJ2-7; d_gene: TRBD1; abundance: .; CDR3nt: TGTGCCAGTAGTCCTAGCAGGGGGCCTAGCTACGAGCAGTACTTC; CDR3aa: CASSPSRGPSYEQYF
v_gene: TRBV28; j_gene: TRBJ1-5; d_gene: .; abundance: .; CDR3nt: TGTGCCAGCAGTTTTTTTCTGGGGAATCAGCCCCAGCATTTT; CDR3aa: CASSFFLGNQPQHF
v_gene: TRBV7-3; j_gene: TRBJ2-2; d_gene: .; abundance: .; CDR3nt: TGTGCCAGCAGCACAGACAGCACCGGGGAGCTGTTTTTT; CDR3aa: CASSTDSTGELFF
v_gene: TRBV24-1; j_gene: TRBJ1-5; d_gene: .; abundance: .; CDR3nt: TGTGCCACCAGTGATCTCGATCAGAATCAGCCCCAGCATTTT; CDR3aa: CATSDLDQNQPQHF
v_gene: TRBV6-5; j_gene: TRBJ2-2; d_gene: TRBD2; abundance: .; CDR3nt: TGTGCCAGCAGTCTAGCGGGAGTCGTCGGCGGGGAGCTGTTTTTT; CDR3aa: CASSLAGVVGGELFF
v_gene: TRBV5-4; j_gene: TRBJ2-7; d_gene: .; abundance: .; CDR3nt: TGTGCCAGCAGCCTGGACCCCGGCGCCTACGAGCAGTACTTC; CDR3aa: CASSLDPGAYEQYF
v_gene: TRBV13; j_gene: TRBJ2-5; d_gene: .; abundance: .; CDR3nt: TGTGCCAGCAGCAGGGTGGTGGGGGAGACCCAGTACTTC; CDR3aa: CASSRVVGETQYF
v_gene: TRBV19; j_gene: TRBJ2-7; d_gene: .; abundance: .; CDR3nt: TGTGCCAGTGGGTCGGACGGATACTACGAGCAGTACTTC; CDR3aa: CASGSDGYYEQYF
v_gene: TRBV5-5; j_gene: TRBJ1-1; d_gene: .; abundance: .; CDR3nt: TGTGCCAGCAGCCCACCCGTGGGGGGTTGGGAAGCTTTCTTT; CDR3aa: CASSPPVGGWEAFF
v_gene: TRBV11-2; j_gene: TRBJ1-3; d_gene: TRBD1; abundance: few; CDR3nt: TGTGCCAGCAGCCCGTCGCAGGGGGCGTCTGGAAACACCATATATTTT; CDR3aa: CASSPSQGASGNTIYF
v_gene: TRBV9; j_gene: TRBJ2-7; d_gene: .; abundance: .; CDR3nt: TGTGCCAGCAGCCGGGGCCACGGGGGGCCGAGCTCCTACGAGCAGTACTTC; CDR3aa: CASSRGHGGPSSYEQYF
v_gene: TRBV5-4; j_gene: TRBJ2-2; d_gene: TRBD2; abundance: .; CDR3nt: TGTGCCAGCAGCTCCAACGGGAGGGTTCCCGGGGAGCTGTTTTTT; CDR3aa: CASSSNGRVPGELFF
v_gene: TRBV5-4; j_gene: TRBJ2-1; d_gene: TRBD2; abundance: .; CDR3nt: TGTGCCAGCAGCGTGGGACTAGCGGGAGGGGAGAATGAGCAGTTCTTC; CDR3aa: CASSVGLAGGENEQFF
v_gene: TRBV6-5; j_gene: TRBJ1-1; d_gene: .; abundance: .; CDR3nt: TGTGCCAGCACCTCAGGGCAAACTGAAGCTTTCTTT; CDR3aa: CASTSGQTEAFF
v_gene: TRBV10-3; j_gene: TRBJ2-4; d_gene: .; abundance: .; CDR3nt: TGTGCCACAGGGACGGATGCCAAAAACATTCAGTACTTC; CDR3aa: CATGTDAKNIQYF
v_gene: TRBV5-1; j_gene: TRBJ2-7; d_gene: TRBD2; abundance: .; CDR3nt: TGCGCCAGCAGCCTAGGGACTACCTCCTACGAGCAGTACTTC; CDR3aa: CASSLGTTSYEQYF
v_gene: TRBV5-4; j_gene: TRBJ2-7; d_gene: TRBD2; abundance: once; CDR3nt: TGTGCCAGCATCGACAAACGCGGGGGGAGCTCCTACGAGCAGTACTTC; CDR3aa: CASIDKRGGSSYEQYF
v_gene: TRBV9; j_gene: TRBJ1-2; d_gene: .; abundance: .; CDR3nt: TGTGCCAGCAGCGTAGGGGGGAGCTATGGCTACACCTTC; CDR3aa: CASSVGGSYGYTF
v_gene: TRBV6-2/TRBV6-3; j_gene: TRBJ2-2; d_gene: TRBD2; abundance: few; CDR3nt: TGTGCCAGCAGTTATAAACTAGCGGGGACGAACACCGGGGAGCTGTTTTTT; CDR3aa: CASSYKLAGTNTGELFF
v_gene: TRBV6-6; j_gene: TRBJ2-4; d_gene: .; abundance: .; CDR3nt: TGTGCCAGCAGAAGACGACAGGAAGCCAAAAACATTCAGTACTTC; CDR3aa: CASRRRQEAKNIQYF
v_gene: TRBV9; j_gene: TRBJ1-1; d_gene: .; abundance: .; CDR3nt: TGTGCCAGCAGCGTAGGGGGAGGATGGACTGAAGCTTTCTTT; CDR3aa: CASSVGGGWTEAFF
v_gene: TRBV12-3/TRBV12-4; j_gene: TRBJ2-6; d_gene: .; abundance: .; CDR3nt: TGTGCCAGCAGCCTATCTGGGGCCAACGTCCTGACTTTC; CDR3aa: CASSLSGANVLTF
v_gene: TRBV2; j_gene: TRBJ1-6; d_gene: TRBD1; abundance: .; CDR3nt: TGTGCCAGCAGCCCCTCCGGGACAGGGCCTTCACCCCTCCACTTT; CDR3aa: CASSPSGTGPSPLHF
v_gene: TRBV9; j_gene: TRBJ1-6; d_gene: TRBD1; abundance: .; CDR3nt: TGTGCCAGCAGTGGAAAGCCCGGGACAGCACATAATTCACCCCTCCACTTT; CDR3aa: CASSGKPGTAHNSPLHF
v_gene: TRBV3-1/TRBV3-2; j_gene: TRBJ2-3; d_gene: TRBD2; abundance: .; CDR3nt: TGTGCCAGCAGCCGTAATAGCGGGGGGGCCACAGATACGCAGTATTTT; CDR3aa: CASSRNSGGATDTQYF
v_gene: TRBV4-3; j_gene: TRBJ1-6; d_gene: .; abundance: .; CDR3nt: TGCGCCAGCAGCCAAGAGGCAGGACTGAGCTGGGATTCACCCCTCCACTTT; CDR3aa: CASSQEAGLSWDSPLHF
v_gene: TRBV28; j_gene: TRBJ2-4; d_gene: .; abundance: once; CDR3nt: TGTGCCAGCAGGCCGACAGCCGATCGCGGCGTAGCCAAAAACATTCAGTACTTC; CDR3aa: CASRPTADRGVAKNIQYF
v_gene: TRBV2; j_gene: TRBJ2-7; d_gene: .; abundance: .; CDR3nt: TGTGCCAGCGAGTATTTACCGAGTCAGCAGTACTTC; CDR3aa: CASEYLPSQQYF
v_gene: TRBV19; j_gene: TRBJ1-5; d_gene: .; abundance: .; CDR3nt: TGTGCCAGTAACCCGGGACATAGCAATCAGCCCCAGCATTTT; CDR3aa: CASNPGHSNQPQHF
v_gene: TRBV6-5; j_gene: TRBJ2-7; d_gene: TRBD2; abundance: .; CDR3nt: TGTGCCAGCGGTCGGCGGGAGGGATACGAGCAGTACTTC; CDR3aa: CASGRREGYEQYF
v_gene: TRBV3-1/TRBV3-2; j_gene: TRBJ2-5; d_gene: .; abundance: .; CDR3nt: TGTGCCAGCAGCCCCCAGATGGGGAGAGAGACCCAGTACTTC; CDR3aa: CASSPQMGRETQYF